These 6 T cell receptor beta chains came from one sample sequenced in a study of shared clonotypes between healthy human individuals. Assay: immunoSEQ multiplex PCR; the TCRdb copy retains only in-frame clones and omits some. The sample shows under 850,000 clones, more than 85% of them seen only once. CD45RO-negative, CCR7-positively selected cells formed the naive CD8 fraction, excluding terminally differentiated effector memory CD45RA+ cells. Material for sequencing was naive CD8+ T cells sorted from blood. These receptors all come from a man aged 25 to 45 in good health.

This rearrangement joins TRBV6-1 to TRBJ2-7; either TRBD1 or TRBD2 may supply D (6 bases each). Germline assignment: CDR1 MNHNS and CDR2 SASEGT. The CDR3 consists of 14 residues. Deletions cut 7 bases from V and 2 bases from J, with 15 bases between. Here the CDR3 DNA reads TGTGCCAGCAATCCGGGAGCAGGGGCCTACGAGCAGTACTTC. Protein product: CASNPGAGAYEQYF.

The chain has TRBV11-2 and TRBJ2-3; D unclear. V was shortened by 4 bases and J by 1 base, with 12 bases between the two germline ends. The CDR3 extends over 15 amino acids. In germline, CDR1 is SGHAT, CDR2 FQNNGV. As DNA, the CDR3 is TGTGCCAGCAGCTGGATTTCAGGAGGCACAGATACGCAGTATTTT. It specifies CASSWISGGTDTQYF.

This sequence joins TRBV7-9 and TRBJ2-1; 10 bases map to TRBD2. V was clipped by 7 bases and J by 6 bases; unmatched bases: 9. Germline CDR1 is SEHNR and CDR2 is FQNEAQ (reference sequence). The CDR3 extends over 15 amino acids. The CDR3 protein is CASTTGLAGGNEQFF. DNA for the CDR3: TGTGCCAGCACTACGGGTTTAGCGGGAGGCAATGAGCAGTTCTTC.

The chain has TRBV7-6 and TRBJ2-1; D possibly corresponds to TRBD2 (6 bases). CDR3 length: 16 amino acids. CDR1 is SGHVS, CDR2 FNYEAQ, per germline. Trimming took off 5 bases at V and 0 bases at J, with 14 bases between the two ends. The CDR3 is CASSPGDSYSYNEQFF. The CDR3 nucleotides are TGTGCCAGCAGCCCGGGAGACAGTTACTCCTACAATGAGCAGTTCTTC. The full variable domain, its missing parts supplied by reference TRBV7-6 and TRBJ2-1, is GAGVSQSPRYKVTKRGQDVALRCDPISGHVSLYWYRQALGQGPEFLTYFNYEAQQDKSGLPNDRFSAERPEGSISTLTIQRTEQRDSAMYRCASSPGDSYSYNEQFFGPGTRLTVL.

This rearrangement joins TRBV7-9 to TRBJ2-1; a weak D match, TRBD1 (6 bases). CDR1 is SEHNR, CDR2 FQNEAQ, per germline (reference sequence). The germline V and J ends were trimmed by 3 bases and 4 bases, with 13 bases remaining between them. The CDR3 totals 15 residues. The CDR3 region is CASSLLTGEYNEQFF. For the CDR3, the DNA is TGTGCCAGCAGCTTGTTGACAGGAGAATACAATGAGCAGTTCTTC.

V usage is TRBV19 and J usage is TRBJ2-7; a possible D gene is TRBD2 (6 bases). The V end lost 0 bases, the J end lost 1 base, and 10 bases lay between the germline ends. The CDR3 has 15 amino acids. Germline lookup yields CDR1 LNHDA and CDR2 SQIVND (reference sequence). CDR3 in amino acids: CASSIDRGTSYEQYF. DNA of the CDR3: TGTGCCAGTAGTATAGATCGGGGGACGTCCTACGAGCAGTACTTC.